The source of this TCR beta chain is a study of T cell repertoires in cytomegalovirus infection. Study summary: CMV infection together with matching HLA type was indicated by public TCR beta signatures. General observations from the study: The cumulative frequency of public TCR beta families distinguished individuals who carried CMV together with the relevant HLA.

TCRdb re-analysed the reads in MiXCR, keeping a single row per CDR3 protein. Of 600,000 to 800,000 distinct CDR3 sequences in the sample, 20% to 25% were seen once. The CDR3 sequence is 16 residues long. V shed 5 bases and J shed 3 bases, with 16 bases lying between them. The germline CDR1 and CDR2 sequences are LNHDA and SQIVND (reference sequence). This clonotype was seen at least ten times. Its cognate antigen is unknown. The chain links TRBV19 to TRBJ1-4; perhaps TRBD1 as D (6 bases). This sequence originates from a human donor in good health (CMV status not recorded). Some clones in this sample may be carry-over from other donors' samples. Sequencing used CD8+ T cells from PBMCs. The CDR3 DNA reads as TGTGCCAGTAGTTGGACAGCCCGGGCGGCTAATGAAAAACTGTTTTTT. Amino acids: CASSWTARAANEKLFF.